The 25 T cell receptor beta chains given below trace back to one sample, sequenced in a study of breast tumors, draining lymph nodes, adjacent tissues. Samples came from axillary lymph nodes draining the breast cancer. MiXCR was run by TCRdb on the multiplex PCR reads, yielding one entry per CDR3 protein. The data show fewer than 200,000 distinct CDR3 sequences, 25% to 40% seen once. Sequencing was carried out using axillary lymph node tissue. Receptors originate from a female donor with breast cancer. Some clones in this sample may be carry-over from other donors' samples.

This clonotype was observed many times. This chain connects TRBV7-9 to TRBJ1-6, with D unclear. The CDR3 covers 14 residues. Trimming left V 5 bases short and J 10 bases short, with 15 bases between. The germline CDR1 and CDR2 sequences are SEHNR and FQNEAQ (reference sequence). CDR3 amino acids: CASSLPIDQSPLHF. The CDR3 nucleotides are TGTGCCAGCAGCCTGCCCATCGATCAGTCACCCCTCCACTTT.

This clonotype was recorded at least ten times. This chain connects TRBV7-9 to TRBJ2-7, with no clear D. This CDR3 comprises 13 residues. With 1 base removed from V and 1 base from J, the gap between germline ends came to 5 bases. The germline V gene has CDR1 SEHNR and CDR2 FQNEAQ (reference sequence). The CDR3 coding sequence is TGTGCCAGCAGCTTAGGAGTGTCCTACGAGCAGTACTTC. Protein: CASSLGVSYEQYF.

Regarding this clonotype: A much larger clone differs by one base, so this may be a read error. CDR3 sequence (DNA): TGTGCCAGCAGCTTAACTGCGGGAGGCACAGATACGCAGCATTTT. Protein: CASSLTAGGTDTQHF. The V and J genes are TRBV7-3 and TRBJ2-3, with unresolved D. The DNA end is a closer match to TRBJ1-5, so the J assignment may be wrong. This CDR3 region has 15 residues. Looked up from germline, CDR1 is SGHTA and CDR2 is FQGTGA.

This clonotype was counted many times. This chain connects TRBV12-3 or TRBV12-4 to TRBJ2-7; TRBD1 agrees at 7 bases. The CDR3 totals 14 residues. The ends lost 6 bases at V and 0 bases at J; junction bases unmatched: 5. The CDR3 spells CASRSGTDSYEQYF. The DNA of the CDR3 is TGTGCCAGCAGGTCCGGGACAGACTCCTACGAGCAGTACTTC.

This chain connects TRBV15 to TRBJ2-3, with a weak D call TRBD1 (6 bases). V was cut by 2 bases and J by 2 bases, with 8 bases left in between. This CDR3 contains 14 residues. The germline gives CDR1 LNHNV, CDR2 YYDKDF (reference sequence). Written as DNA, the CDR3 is TGTGCCACCAGCAGACAGGGGCTCACAGATACGCAGTATTTT. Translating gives CATSRQGLTDTQYF.

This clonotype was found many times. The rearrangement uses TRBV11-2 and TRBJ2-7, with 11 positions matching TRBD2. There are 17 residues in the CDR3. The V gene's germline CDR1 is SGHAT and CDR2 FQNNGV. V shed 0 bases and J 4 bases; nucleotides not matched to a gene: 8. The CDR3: CASSLDQLAGESYEQYF. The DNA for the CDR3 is TGTGCCAGCAGCTTAGATCAACTAGCGGGGGAATCATACGAGCAGTACTTC.

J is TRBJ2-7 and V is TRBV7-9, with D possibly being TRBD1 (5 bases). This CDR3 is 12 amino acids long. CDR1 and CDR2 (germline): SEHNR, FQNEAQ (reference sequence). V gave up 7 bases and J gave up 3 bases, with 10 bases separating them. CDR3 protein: CASTDINYEQYF. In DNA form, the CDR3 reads TGTGCCAGCACGGACATTAACTACGAGCAGTACTTC.

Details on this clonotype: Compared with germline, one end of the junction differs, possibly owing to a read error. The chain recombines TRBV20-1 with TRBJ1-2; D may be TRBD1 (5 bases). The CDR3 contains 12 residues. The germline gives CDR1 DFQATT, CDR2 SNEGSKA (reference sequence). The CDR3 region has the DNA TGCAGTGCTACTCGGGACGGTCATGGCTCCACCTTC. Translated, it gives CSATRDGHGSTF.

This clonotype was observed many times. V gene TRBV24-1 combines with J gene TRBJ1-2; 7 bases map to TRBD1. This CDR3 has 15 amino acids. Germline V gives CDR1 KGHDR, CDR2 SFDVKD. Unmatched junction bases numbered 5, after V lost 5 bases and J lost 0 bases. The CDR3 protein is CATSGDRETNYGYTF. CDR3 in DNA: TGTGCCACCAGTGGCGACAGGGAAACTAACTATGGCTACACCTTC.

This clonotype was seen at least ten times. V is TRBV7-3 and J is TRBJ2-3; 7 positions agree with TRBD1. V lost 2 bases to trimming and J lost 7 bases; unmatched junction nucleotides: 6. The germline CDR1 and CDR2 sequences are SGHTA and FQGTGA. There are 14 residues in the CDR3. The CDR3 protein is CASSLGTVSNTQYF. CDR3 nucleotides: TGTGCCAGCAGCTTAGGGACAGTTTCTAATACGCAGTATTTT.

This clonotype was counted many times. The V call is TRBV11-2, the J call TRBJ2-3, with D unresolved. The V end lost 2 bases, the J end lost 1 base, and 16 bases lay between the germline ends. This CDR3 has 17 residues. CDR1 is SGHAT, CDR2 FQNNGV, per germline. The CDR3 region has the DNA TGTGCCAGCAGCTTACCTCAAGGAGCGTTGGGCACAGATACGCAGTATTTT. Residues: CASSLPQGALGTDTQYF.

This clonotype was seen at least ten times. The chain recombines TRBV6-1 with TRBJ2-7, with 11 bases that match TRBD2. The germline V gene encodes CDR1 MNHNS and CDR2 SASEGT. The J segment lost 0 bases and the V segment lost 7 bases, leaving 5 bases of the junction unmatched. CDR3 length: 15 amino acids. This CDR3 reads CASTLAGGVSYEQYF. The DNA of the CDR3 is TGTGCCAGCACTCTAGCGGGAGGCGTCTCCTACGAGCAGTACTTC.

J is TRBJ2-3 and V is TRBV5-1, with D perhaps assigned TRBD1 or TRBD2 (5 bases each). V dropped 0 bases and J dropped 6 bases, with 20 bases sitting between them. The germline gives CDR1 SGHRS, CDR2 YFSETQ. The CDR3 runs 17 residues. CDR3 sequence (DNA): TGCGCCAGCAGCTTGGCTGGGGGTGTGAGACAACAGGATACGCAGTATTTT. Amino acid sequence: CASSLAGGVRQQDTQYF.

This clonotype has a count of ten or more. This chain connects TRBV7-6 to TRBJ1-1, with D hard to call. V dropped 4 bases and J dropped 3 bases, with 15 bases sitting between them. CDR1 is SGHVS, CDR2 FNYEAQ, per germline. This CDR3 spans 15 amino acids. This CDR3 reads CASSSSAGRHTEAFF. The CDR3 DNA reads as TGTGCCAGCAGCTCCTCGGCGGGGAGGCACACTGAAGCTTTCTTT. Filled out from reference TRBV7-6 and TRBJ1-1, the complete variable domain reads GAGVSQSPRYKVTKRGQDVALRCDPISGHVSLYWYRQALGQGPEFLTYFNYEAQQDKSGLPNDRFSAERPEGSISTLTIQRTEQRDSAMYRCASSSSAGRHTEAFFGQGTRLTVV.

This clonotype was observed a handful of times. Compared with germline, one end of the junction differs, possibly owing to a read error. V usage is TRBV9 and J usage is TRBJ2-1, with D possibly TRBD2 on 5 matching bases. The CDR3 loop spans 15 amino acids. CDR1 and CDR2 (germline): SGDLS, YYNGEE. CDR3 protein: CASSVEPRGHNEPFF. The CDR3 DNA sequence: TGTGCCAGCAGCGTAGAGCCCAGAGGGCACAATGAGCCGTTCTTC.

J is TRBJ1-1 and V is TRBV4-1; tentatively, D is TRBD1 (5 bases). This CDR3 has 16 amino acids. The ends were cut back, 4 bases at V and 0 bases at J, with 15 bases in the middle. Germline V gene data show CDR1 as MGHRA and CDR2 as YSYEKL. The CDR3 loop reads CASSPRYDSLNTEAFF. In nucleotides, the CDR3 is TGCGCCAGCAGCCCCCGATACGACAGCCTGAACACTGAAGCTTTCTTT.

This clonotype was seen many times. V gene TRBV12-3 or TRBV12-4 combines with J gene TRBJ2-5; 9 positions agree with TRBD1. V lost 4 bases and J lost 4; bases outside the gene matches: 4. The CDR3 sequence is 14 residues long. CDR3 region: CASSSDRGGETQYF. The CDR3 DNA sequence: TGTGCCAGCAGTTCGGACAGGGGTGGAGAGACCCAGTACTTC.

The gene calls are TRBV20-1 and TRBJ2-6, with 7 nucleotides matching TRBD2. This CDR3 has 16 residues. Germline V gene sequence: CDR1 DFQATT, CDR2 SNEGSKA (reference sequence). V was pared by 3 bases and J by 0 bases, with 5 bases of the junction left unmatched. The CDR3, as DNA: TGCAGTGCTAGGTTGGGGGGGGTCTCTGGGGCCAACGTCCTGACTTTC. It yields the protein CSARLGGVSGANVLTF.

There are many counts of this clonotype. The CDR3 nucleotides are TGTGCCAGCAGCATCGACAGGCAGCGCACAGATACGCAGTATTTT. Protein product: CASSIDRQRTDTQYF. J is TRBJ2-3 and V is TRBV11-2, with D perhaps TRBD1 (6 bases). CDR3 length: 15 residues. The V end lost 5 bases, the J end lost 1 base, and 13 bases lay between the germline ends. Germline values: CDR1 SGHAT, CDR2 FQNNGV.

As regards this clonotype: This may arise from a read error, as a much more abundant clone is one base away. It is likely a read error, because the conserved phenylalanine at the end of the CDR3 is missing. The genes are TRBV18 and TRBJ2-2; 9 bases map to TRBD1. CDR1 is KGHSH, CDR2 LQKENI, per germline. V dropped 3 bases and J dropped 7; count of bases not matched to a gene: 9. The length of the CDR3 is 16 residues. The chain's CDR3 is CASSPPGQGRGGELFL. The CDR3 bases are TGTGCCAGCTCACCCCCGGGACAGGGAAGAGGCGGGGAGCTGTTTCTT.

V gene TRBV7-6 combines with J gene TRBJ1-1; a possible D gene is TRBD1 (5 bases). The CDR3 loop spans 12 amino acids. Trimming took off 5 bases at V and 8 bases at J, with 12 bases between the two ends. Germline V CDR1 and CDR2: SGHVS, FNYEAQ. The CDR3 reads CASSHDGAEAFF. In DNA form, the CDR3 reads TGTGCCAGCAGCCATGACGGGGCGGAAGCTTTCTTT.

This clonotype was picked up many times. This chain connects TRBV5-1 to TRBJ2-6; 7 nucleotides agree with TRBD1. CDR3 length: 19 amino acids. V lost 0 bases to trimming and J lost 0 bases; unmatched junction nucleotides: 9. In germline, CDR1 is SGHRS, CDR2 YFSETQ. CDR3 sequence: CASSLEPQGHGSGANVLTF. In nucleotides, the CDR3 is TGCGCCAGCAGCTTGGAGCCACAGGGGCACGGCTCTGGGGCCAACGTCCTGACTTTC.

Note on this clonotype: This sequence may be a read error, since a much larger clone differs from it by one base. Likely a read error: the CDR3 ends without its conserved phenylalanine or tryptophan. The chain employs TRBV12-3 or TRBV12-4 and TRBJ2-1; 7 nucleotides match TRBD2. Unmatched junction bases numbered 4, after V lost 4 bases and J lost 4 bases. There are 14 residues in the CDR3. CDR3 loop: CASSSGLSYNEQFL. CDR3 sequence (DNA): TGTGCCAGCAGTTCGGGACTATCATACAATGAGCAGTTCCTC.

CDR3 nucleotide sequence: TGTGCCAGCAGCCCGATCCTAGCGGGAGACGGGGAGCTGTTTTTT. Encoded protein: CASSPILAGDGELFF. The genes are TRBV11-3 and TRBJ2-2; 10 bases are a match to TRBD2. CDR3 size: 15 residues. The V gene end was trimmed by 5 bases and the J gene end by 7 bases; junction bases not matched to a gene: 7. Germline values: CDR1 SGHNT, CDR2 YENEEA.

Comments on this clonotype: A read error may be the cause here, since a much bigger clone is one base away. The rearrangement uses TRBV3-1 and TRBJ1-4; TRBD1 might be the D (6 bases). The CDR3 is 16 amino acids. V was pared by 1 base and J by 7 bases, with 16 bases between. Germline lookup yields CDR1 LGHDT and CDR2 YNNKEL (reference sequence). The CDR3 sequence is CASSQGTGALSEKLFF. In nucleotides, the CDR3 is TGTGCCAGCAGCCAAGGAACGGGGGCCCTCAGTGAAAAACTGTTTTTT.